The 2 T cell receptor beta chains reported below all come from one sample, sequenced in a study of identical twins. TCRdb reprocessed the 5' RACE reads via MiXCR and lists one record per CDR3 protein. The data contain approximately 260,000 distinct CDR3 sequences, around 15% of them singletons. The sequenced material came from memory (CD45RO+) T cells sorted from blood. These receptors were collected from a woman in her late teens or twenties in good health.

This clonotype came up many times. CDR3 loop: CASSQDSAGELFF. In DNA form, the CDR3 reads TGCGCCAGCAGCCAAGATAGCGCCGGGGAGCTGTTTTTT. The chain couples TRBV4-3 to TRBJ2-2, with D possibly matching TRBD2 (5 bases). The germline V and J ends were trimmed by 0 bases and 6 bases, with 5 bases remaining between them. The CDR3 consists of 13 residues. Germline V CDR1 and CDR2: LGHNA, YSLEER.

Written as DNA, the CDR3 is TGCGCCAGCAGCCCCCCTGACAGGGTGTACCAGTACTTC. This gives the protein CASSPPDRVYQYF. The chain is built from TRBV5-1 and TRBJ2-7, with 7 bases matching TRBD1. The CDR3 is 13 residues long. Germline-derived CDR1 and CDR2 are SGHRS and YFSETQ. Trimming took 4 bases from V and 10 from J; bases not matched to a gene: 11.